This TCR beta chain is drawn from a study of T cell responses to AZD1222 COVID-19 vaccine. In its sample, this clone was seen once. Its antigen is still unknown. Germline V gene data show CDR1 as SGDLS and CDR2 as YYNGEE. V dropped 4 bases and J dropped 2 bases, with 15 bases sitting between them. There are 15 residues in the CDR3. Findings of the study overall: Following two doses of AZD1222, Spike-specific TCR breadth and depth rose. Nearly half of spike-specific TCRs reportedly target variant regions that are unmutated in the B.1.351 and B.1.1.7 variants. Donors were largely white British and mainly female; clonal diversity was possibly underestimated.

The assay was immunoSEQ multiplex PCR, and TCRdb's table has in-frame clones only and misses some. Altogether 90,000 to 130,000 clones are present, around 90% being singletons, with the ten largest covering 3.1%. Sequencing used peripheral blood, obtained on day 0 of MenACWY control vaccination. The chain uses TRBV9 and TRBJ1-1; D may be TRBD1 (5 bases). The origin of this receptor is an adult in good health. The CDR3 loop reads CASSPWGDSNTEAFF. DNA for the CDR3: TGTGCCAGCAGCCCGTGGGGGGACTCCAACACTGAAGCTTTCTTT. The whole variable domain, remainder taken from reference TRBV9 and TRBJ1-1, is DSGVTQTPKHLITATGQRVTLRCSPRSGDLSVYWYQQSLDQGLQFLIQYYNGEERAKGNILERFSAQQFPDLHSELNLSSLELGDSALYFCASSPWGDSNTEAFFGQGTRLTVV.